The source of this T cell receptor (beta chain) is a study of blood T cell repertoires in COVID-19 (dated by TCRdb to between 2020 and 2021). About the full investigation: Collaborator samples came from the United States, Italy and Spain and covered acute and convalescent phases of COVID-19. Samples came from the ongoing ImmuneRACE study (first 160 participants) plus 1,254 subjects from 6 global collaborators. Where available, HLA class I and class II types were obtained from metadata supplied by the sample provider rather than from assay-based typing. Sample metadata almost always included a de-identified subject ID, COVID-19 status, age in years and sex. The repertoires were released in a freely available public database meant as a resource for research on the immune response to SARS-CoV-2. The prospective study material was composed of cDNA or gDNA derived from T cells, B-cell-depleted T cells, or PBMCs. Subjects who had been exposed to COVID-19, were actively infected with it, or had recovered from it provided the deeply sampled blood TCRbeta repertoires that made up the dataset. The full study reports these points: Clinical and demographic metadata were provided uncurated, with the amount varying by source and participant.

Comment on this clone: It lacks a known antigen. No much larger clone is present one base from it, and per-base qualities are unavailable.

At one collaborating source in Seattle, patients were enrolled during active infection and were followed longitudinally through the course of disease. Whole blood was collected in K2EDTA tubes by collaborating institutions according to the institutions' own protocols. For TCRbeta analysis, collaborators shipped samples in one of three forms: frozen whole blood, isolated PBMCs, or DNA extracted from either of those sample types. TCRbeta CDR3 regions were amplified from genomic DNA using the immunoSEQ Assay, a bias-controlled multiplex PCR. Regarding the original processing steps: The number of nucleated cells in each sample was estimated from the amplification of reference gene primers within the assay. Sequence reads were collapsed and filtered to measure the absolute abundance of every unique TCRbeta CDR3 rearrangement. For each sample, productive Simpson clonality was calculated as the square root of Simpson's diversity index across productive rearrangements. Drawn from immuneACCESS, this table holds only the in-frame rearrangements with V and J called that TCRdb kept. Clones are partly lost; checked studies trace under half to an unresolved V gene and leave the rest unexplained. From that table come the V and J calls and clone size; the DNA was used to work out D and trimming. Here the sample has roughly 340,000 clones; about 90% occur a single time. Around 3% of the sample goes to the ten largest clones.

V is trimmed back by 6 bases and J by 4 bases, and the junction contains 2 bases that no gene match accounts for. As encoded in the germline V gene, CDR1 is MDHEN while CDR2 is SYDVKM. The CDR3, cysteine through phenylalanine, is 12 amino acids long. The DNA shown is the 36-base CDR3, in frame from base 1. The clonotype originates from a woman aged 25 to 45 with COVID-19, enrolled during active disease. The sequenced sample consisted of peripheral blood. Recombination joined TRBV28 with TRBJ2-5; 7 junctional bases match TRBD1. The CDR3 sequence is CASRRGRETQYF. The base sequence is TGTGCCAGCAGAAGGGGGCGAGAGACCCAGTACTTC.